This is a list of T cell receptor beta chains from one sample in a study of cytomegalovirus exposure and HLA in healthy donors. Produced via immunoSEQ multiplex PCR; TCRdb's table is partial and in-frame only. Its table records about 53,000 clones. Input material: PBMCs. The receptors come from a man younger than 35 in good health and CMV-seropositive. CDR3s include the opening cysteine and the closing phenylalanine or tryptophan. Fields, in order: CDR3 protein, CDR3 DNA, D gene, clone size, J gene, V gene. D genes are given only for firm matches. A row's size may be missing; if present it is once, few, many or a size class.

CASSARTGNLHEQYF | TGTGCCAGTAGTGCCCGGACAGGGAATCTACACGAGCAGTACTTC | TRBD1 | . | TRBJ2-7 | TRBV19
CASSPGANGYTF | TGTGCCAGCAGTCCAGGGGCCAATGGCTACACCTTC | . | . | TRBJ1-2 | TRBV6-1
CASSERVYGYTF | TGTGCCAGCAGTGAGCGGGTCTATGGCTACACCTTC | . | . | TRBJ1-2 | TRBV6-1
CASSLASGTDRYQPQHF | TGTGCCAGCAGCTTAGCCTCTGGGACAGATAGATATCAGCCCCAGCATTTT | TRBD1 | . | TRBJ1-5 | TRBV11-2
CASSMDTSGSYEQYF | TGTGCCAGTAGTATGGACACTAGCGGGAGCTACGAGCAGTACTTC | TRBD2 | . | TRBJ2-7 | TRBV19
CASSLSGQANEKLFF | TGTGCCAGCAGTTTATCCGGACAGGCTAATGAAAAACTGTTTTTT | TRBD1 | . | TRBJ1-4 | TRBV27
CASSLRGLAGTETQYF | TGTGCCAGCAGCCTCCGGGGGCTAGCGGGGACAGAGACCCAGTACTTC | TRBD2 | . | TRBJ2-5 | TRBV7-3
CASSLQGFRMGYTF | TGTGCCAGCAGCTTGCAGGGGTTTCGGATGGGCTACACCTTC | . | . | TRBJ1-2 | TRBV5-6
CASSQDDSPSTDTQYF | TGTGCCAGCAGCCAAGATGACTCACCTAGCACAGATACGCAGTATTTT | . | . | TRBJ2-3 | TRBV4-2
CASSVGGGHSGNTIYF | TGTGCCAGCAGCGTAGGGGGGGGCCACTCTGGAAACACCATATATTTT | . | . | TRBJ1-3 | TRBV9
CASSQSGRHNEQYF | TGTGCCAGCAGCCAGAGCGGGAGGCACAACGAGCAGTACTTC | TRBD2 | . | TRBJ2-7 | TRBV11-2
CASSINGGRNNEQFF | TGTGCCAGTAGTATCAACGGCGGGAGAAACAATGAGCAGTTCTTC | TRBD2 | . | TRBJ2-1 | TRBV19
CASSFGQGGNIQYF | TGTGCCAGCAGCTTCGGACAGGGGGGGAACATTCAGTACTTC | TRBD1 | . | TRBJ2-4 | TRBV5-6
CASSQTRTEAFF | TGTGCCAGCAGTCAAACGCGGACTGAAGCTTTCTTT | . | . | TRBJ1-1 | TRBV28
CASSAGTSDTGELFF | TGTGCCAGCAGTGCCGGGACTAGCGACACCGGGGAGCTGTTTTTT | TRBD2 | medium-sized | TRBJ2-2 | TRBV6-4
CAIRQVQGSDTEAFF | TGTGCCATCAGACAGGTCCAGGGATCGGACACTGAAGCTTTCTTT | . | . | TRBJ1-1 | TRBV10-3
CASSYFGTSHGYTF | TGTGCCAGCAGTTACTTTGGGACATCACATGGCTACACCTTC | . | . | TRBJ1-2 | TRBV6-5
CAAKTQGNEKLFF | TGTGCCGCCAAAACACAGGGTAATGAAAAACTGTTTTTT | . | . | TRBJ1-4 | TRBV19
CAISEQDRGEQYF | TGTGCCATCAGTGAGCAGGACAGGGGCGAGCAGTACTTC | TRBD1 | . | TRBJ2-7 | TRBV10-3
CASSRQGALYEQYF | TGCGCCAGCAGCCGACAGGGGGCTCTTTACGAGCAGTACTTC | TRBD1 | . | TRBJ2-7 | TRBV5-1
CASRDTGNEKLFF | TGCGCCTCCCGGGATACGGGCAATGAAAAACTGTTTTTT | . | . | TRBJ1-4 | TRBV5-1
CASSIAPDRASGYTF | TGTGCCAGTAGTATAGCCCCGGACAGGGCCAGCGGCTACACCTTC | TRBD1 | . | TRBJ1-2 | TRBV19
CASSEQGAGNQPQHF | TGTGCCAGCAGTGAACAGGGGGCGGGGAATCAGCCCCAGCATTTT | TRBD1 | . | TRBJ1-5 | TRBV28
CASSYSLLARYEQYF | TGTGCCAGCAGTTACTCATTACTAGCAAGGTACGAGCAGTACTTC | . | . | TRBJ2-7 | TRBV6-6
CASRKLGGSSHNEQFF | TGTGCCAGTAGAAAGCTGGGCGGGAGCTCCCACAATGAGCAGTTCTTC | TRBD2 | . | TRBJ2-1 | TRBV19
CASSQEGDFVATGELFF | TGTGCCAGCAGCCAAGAAGGAGATTTTGTGGCCACCGGGGAGCTGTTTTTT | . | . | TRBJ2-2 | TRBV14
CASSQGVNQPQHF | TGTGCCAGCAGCCAAGGAGTAAATCAGCCCCAGCATTTT | . | . | TRBJ1-5 | TRBV4-2
CASMGDGDTGELFF | TGTGCCAGCATGGGAGACGGGGACACCGGGGAGCTGTTTTTT | . | . | TRBJ2-2 | TRBV2
CASSYSEGDQPQHF | TGTGCCAGCAGTTACTCGGAGGGCGACCAGCCCCAGCATTTT | . | . | TRBJ1-5 | TRBV6-5
CASSKVGAGDGGGYTF | TGTGCCAGCAGCAAAGTAGGCGCAGGGGATGGTGGTGGCTACACCTTC | . | . | TRBJ1-2 | TRBV21-1
CASSSGTSGRTETQYF | TGTGCCAGCAGCTCCGGGACTAGCGGGAGAACAGAGACCCAGTACTTC | TRBD2 | . | TRBJ2-5 | TRBV5-4
CASSLPVKRGVDEQYF | TGTGCCAGCAGCTTACCCGTAAAGCGGGGGGTCGACGAGCAGTACTTC | TRBD2 | . | TRBJ2-7 | TRBV7-3
CASSGTGTTNTGELFF | TGCGCCAGCAGCGGGACAGGGACGACGAACACCGGGGAGCTGTTTTTT | TRBD1 | medium-sized | TRBJ2-2 | TRBV5-1
CAIGEYGYTF | TGTGCCATCGGAGAATATGGCTACACCTTC | . | . | TRBJ1-2 | TRBV10-3
CASSPGADEKLFF | TGTGCCAGCTCACCTGGAGCGGATGAAAAACTGTTTTTT | . | . | TRBJ1-4 | TRBV18
CAISGRDTQYF | TGTGCCATCTCGGGGAGGGATACGCAGTATTTT | . | . | TRBJ2-3 | TRBV10-3
CASSLTSGSPDTQYF | TGTGCCAGCAGCTTGACTAGCGGGAGTCCAGATACGCAGTATTTT | TRBD2 | . | TRBJ2-3 | TRBV5-6